This T cell receptor (beta chain) was sequenced for a study of shared clonotypes between healthy human individuals. Genomic DNA from each subset was divided evenly over several immunoSEQ plates. Original processing notes: ImmunoSEQ junction-only sequences lacked quality scores, so their filtering differed. Sequenced by immunoSEQ multiplex PCR; TCRdb stores in-frame clones only, minus some. V and J calls and clone size are those listed in that table; D and trimming were worked out from the DNA. This sample has some 630,000 clones, with 95% to 97% found just once. Selected positively for CCR7 and CD45RO-negative, naive CD8 cells excluded terminally differentiated effector memory CD45RA+ cells. Worth noting for this clone: Its antigen is as yet unknown. Other nucleotide sequences from this sample produce the same CDR3.

Looked up from germline, CDR1 is SGHRS and CDR2 is YFSETQ. Trimming cost V 0 bases and J 4 bases, with 5 bases left between them. The CDR3 is 13 residues long. Points from the study as a whole: Sampling was confined to blood; repertoires within tissues likely differ. Naive CD4 clonotypes overlapped across several donors at roughly 4.5%.

This sequence originates from a woman between 25 and 40 years old in good health. Material for sequencing was naive CD8+ T cells sorted from blood. This chain joins TRBV5-1 and TRBJ2-1; D remains ambiguous. The CDR3 loop is CASSLGVYNEQFF. Written as DNA, the CDR3 is TGCGCCAGCAGCTTGGGCGTGTACAATGAGCAGTTCTTC.